This T cell receptor beta chain is from a study of shared clonotypes between healthy human individuals. In the study overall: A couple of women and a few men aged 18 to 49 served as donors.

In regard to this clone: Its antigen is as yet unknown.

Overall study results and limits: Only blood was sampled; tissue repertoires likely differ.

Trimming stripped 9 bases from V and 6 bases from J, with 12 bases between. CDR1 is MNHNS, CDR2 SASEGT, per germline. The CDR3 has 11 amino acids. Profiling relied on immunoSEQ multiplex PCR, and the TCRdb table lists in-frame clones only, not all of them. The repertoire holds about 690,000 clones, with around 90% as singletons. Input material: memory CD8+ T cells from PBMCs. Subset specified: CD45RO+ cells pooled with CCR7-negative TemRA cells. This chain links TRBV6-1 with TRBJ2-7; D is unresolved. The origin of this receptor is a man aged 18 to 29 in good health. Some clones in this sample may be carry-over from other donors' samples. The CDR3 sequence: CASTWAGEQYF. As DNA, the CDR3 is TGTGCCAGTACTTGGGCCGGCGAGCAGTACTTC.